These 32 T cell receptor beta chains came from one sample sequenced in a study of cytomegalovirus exposure and HLA in healthy donors. PCR employed 60 Vbeta and 13 Jbeta primers. Sequenced by immunoSEQ multiplex PCR; TCRdb stores in-frame clones only, minus some. Here the sample spans around 150,000 clones, roughly 81% being singletons. Source material: PBMCs. The receptors were sampled from a young man in good health and CMV-seropositive.

This chain uses TRBV5-1 with TRBJ2-5, with 10 nucleotides matching TRBD1. The V segment lost 4 bases and the J segment 4 bases; nucleotides outside the gene matches: 4. CDR1 is SGHRS, CDR2 YFSETQ, per germline. This CDR3 has 14 residues. The DNA of the CDR3 is TGCGCCAGCAGCGCGGACAGGGGGGGAGAGACCCAGTACTTC. This gives the protein CASSADRGGETQYF.

The chain uses TRBV6-1 and TRBJ2-1; perhaps TRBD2 as D (5 bases). Per germline, CDR1 MNHNS and CDR2 SASEGT. Trimming shortened V by 6 bases and J by 3 bases, and 15 bases separated the two germline ends. The CDR3 spans 15 residues. CDR3 sequence: CASSDYMSGYNEQFF. CDR3 in DNA: TGTGCCAGCAGCGACTACATGTCGGGCTACAATGAGCAGTTCTTC.

V and J are TRBV6-1 and TRBJ1-1, with D maybe TRBD1 (6 bases). CDR3 length: 15 residues. The germline CDR1 and CDR2 sequences are MNHNS and SASEGT. Between the trimmed V and J ends, which lost 4 bases and 1 base, there was a span of 13 bases. Here the CDR3 DNA reads TGTGCCAGCAGTGTTCCGGGACAATCGAACACTGAAGCTTTCTTT. Translating gives CASSVPGQSNTEAFF.

The chain combines TRBV4-3 with TRBJ1-2, with D possibly being TRBD1 (6 bases). V lost 0 bases, J lost 8 bases, and 13 bases lay in between. CDR3 length: 14 residues. In germline, CDR1 is LGHNA, CDR2 YSLEER. CDR3 protein: CASSQERTGKGYTF. The CDR3 DNA sequence: TGCGCCAGCAGCCAAGAGAGAACAGGGAAAGGCTACACCTTC.

The chain couples TRBV6-4 to TRBJ2-2; 7 positions match TRBD2. Germline CDR1 and CDR2: MRHNA and SNTAGT. The V segment lost 5 bases and the J segment 4 bases; nucleotides outside the gene matches: 4. This CDR3 has 14 amino acids. CDR3: CASSLGGTTGELFF. DNA for the CDR3: TGTGCCAGCAGTCTCGGGGGGACCACCGGGGAGCTGTTTTTT.

J is TRBJ2-3 and V is TRBV2; the match to TRBD2 covers 9 bases. This CDR3 comprises 12 residues. Germline V gene sequence: CDR1 SNHLY, CDR2 FYNNEI. The trim removed 8 bases at V and 5 bases at J, leaving 2 bases unmatched. As DNA, the CDR3 is TGTGCCAGCGGTAGCGGGGGAGATACGCAGTATTTT. Protein sequence: CASGSGGDTQYF.

The V gene is TRBV27, the J gene TRBJ2-5, with TRBD1 as a possible D gene (5 bases). CDR1 is MNHEY, CDR2 SMNVEV, per germline (reference sequence). Trimming cost V 5 bases and J 0 bases, with 13 bases left between them. The CDR3 totals 15 residues. For the CDR3, the DNA is TGTGCCAGCAGTAAGACAGCCCAGTACCAAGAGACCCAGTACTTC. It codes for CASSKTAQYQETQYF.

The rearrangement uses TRBV9 and TRBJ2-7; 8 nucleotides agree with TRBD2. This CDR3 comprises 15 residues. Trimming removed 0 bases from V and 3 bases from J; junction bases left unmatched: 5. Germline lookup yields CDR1 SGDLS and CDR2 YYNGEE. Here the CDR3 reads CASSVAGGGIYEQYF. In DNA form, the CDR3 reads TGTGCCAGCAGCGTAGCGGGGGGGGGAATCTACGAGCAGTACTTC.

The chain joins TRBV6-5 to TRBJ2-7; TRBD1 aligns across 10 bases. Germline V CDR1 and CDR2: MNHEY, SVGAGI. This CDR3 has 12 amino acids. J was trimmed by 6 bases and V by 8 bases; bases with no gene match: 4. CDR3 in DNA: TGTGCCAGCCTCGGGACAGGGGTCGAGCAGTACTTC. Translation gives CASLGTGVEQYF.

J is TRBJ2-7 and V is TRBV9; no clear D. The CDR3 is made up of 11 amino acids. Trimming took 0 bases from V and 6 from J, leaving 4 bases between them. Germline loops: CDR1 SGDLS, CDR2 YYNGEE. The CDR3 region has the DNA TGTGCCAGCAGCGTAGGGAGCGAGCAGTACTTC. Amino acids: CASSVGSEQYF.

The chain links TRBV7-9 to TRBJ2-7, with TRBD1 matching 7 bases. This CDR3 is built from 17 residues. Germline CDR1 SEHNR, CDR2 FQNEAQ (reference sequence). Trimming removed 2 bases from V and 0 bases from J; junction bases left unmatched: 10. The CDR3 loop is CASSLFPGDSSSYEQYF. The CDR3 nucleotides read TGTGCCAGCAGCTTATTTCCAGGGGACAGTAGCTCCTACGAGCAGTACTTC.

The J gene is TRBJ1-3, the V gene TRBV6-5; 9 bases align to TRBD1. The J segment lost 4 bases and the V segment lost 6 bases, leaving 4 bases of the junction unmatched. The CDR3 totals 14 residues. Germline V gene sequence: CDR1 MNHEY, CDR2 SVGAGI. DNA for the CDR3: TGTGCCAGCAGCTCCGGGACAGGGGGAAACACCATATATTTT. It is translated as CASSSGTGGNTIYF.

V gene TRBV5-1 combines with J gene TRBJ2-2, with 7 bases aligning to TRBD2. This CDR3 is built from 14 residues. The germline CDR1 and CDR2 sequences are SGHRS and YFSETQ. The junction had 6 bases not matched to a gene; V was cut back by 8 bases and J by 2 bases. Here the CDR3 reads CASQSGINTGELFF. The DNA for the CDR3 is TGCGCCAGTCAAAGCGGGATTAACACCGGGGAGCTGTTTTTT.

This clone has just one count. The chain is built from TRBV27 and TRBJ1-2, with unresolved D. Germline CDR1 and CDR2: MNHEY and SMNVEV (reference sequence). This CDR3 has 15 amino acids. V was shortened by 0 bases and J by 4 bases, with 12 bases between the two germline ends. The CDR3 sequence is CASSLSDPGIYGYTF. The CDR3 bases are TGTGCCAGCAGTTTATCTGATCCGGGAATCTATGGCTACACCTTC.

The V gene is TRBV25-1, the J gene TRBJ2-3; D may be TRBD1 (6 bases). Germline V gives CDR1 MGHDK, CDR2 SYGVNS. The ends were cut back, 3 bases at V and 2 bases at J, with 12 bases in the middle. There are 15 residues in the CDR3. In DNA form, the CDR3 reads TGTGCCAGCAGTGACGGACAGCGATACACAGATACGCAGTATTTT. Encoded protein: CASSDGQRYTDTQYF.

The chain has TRBV5-5 and TRBJ2-5; D possibly corresponds to TRBD2 (5 bases). Trimming left V 3 bases short and J 5 bases short, with 14 bases between. CDR3 length: 14 amino acids. CDR1 SGHKS and CDR2 YYEKEE come from the germline V gene (reference sequence). The CDR3 protein is CASSSIRSGETQYF. CDR3 in DNA: TGTGCCAGCAGCTCTATTAGAAGCGGTGAGACCCAGTACTTC.

This clone was counted a few times. This chain connects TRBV19 to TRBJ1-2; 9 bases line up with TRBD1. The germline V gene encodes CDR1 LNHDA and CDR2 SQIVND (reference sequence). The CDR3 is 14 residues long. Trimming at V came to 8 bases and at J to 4 bases, leaving 8 bases not matched to a gene. CDR3 DNA sequence: TGTGCCAGTGGCTGGGGACAGGGAATCTATGGCTACACCTTC. It is translated as CASGWGQGIYGYTF.

The DNA of the CDR3 is TGCGCCACCAATACCGGGTCCGGCTATGGCTACACCTTC. Translated, it gives CATNTGSGYGYTF. The chain recombines TRBV5-1 with TRBJ1-2; D is undetermined. CDR3 size: 13 residues. V lost 9 bases, J lost 4 bases, and 16 bases lay in between. Germline V gene lookup returns CDR1 SGHRS and CDR2 YFSETQ.

This clone came up a few times. The V call is TRBV5-4, the J call TRBJ1-2; 9 positions match TRBD1. There are 16 residues in the CDR3. The V gene's germline CDR1 is SGHNT and CDR2 YYREEE (reference sequence). V lost 4 bases and J lost 4; bases outside the gene matches: 11. CDR3 in amino acids: CASSDEPTGGLYGYTF. The CDR3 DNA sequence: TGTGCCAGCAGCGACGAGCCGACAGGGGGTCTCTATGGCTACACCTTC. Full variable domain (missing parts from reference TRBV5-4 and TRBJ1-2): ETGVTQSPTHLIKTRGQQVTLRCSSQSGHNTVSWYQQALGQGPQFIFQYYREEENGRGNFPPRFSGLQFPNYSSELNVNALELDDSALYLCASSDEPTGGLYGYTFGSGTRLTVV.

J is TRBJ2-3 and V is TRBV6-1, with unresolved D. Trimming removed 4 bases from V and 4 bases from J, with 3 bases in between. The V gene's germline CDR1 is MNHNS and CDR2 SASEGT. The CDR3 consists of 11 residues. CDR3 region: CASSVSDTQYF. In nucleotides, the CDR3 is TGTGCCAGCAGTGTCTCAGATACGCAGTATTTT.

The chain carries TRBV6-5 and TRBJ1-5; 10 nucleotides align to TRBD1. The J segment lost 3 bases and the V segment lost 5 bases, leaving 4 bases of the junction unmatched. Germline CDR1 MNHEY, CDR2 SVGAGI. CDR3 length equals 15 residues. The CDR3 DNA reads TGTGCCAGCAGTGCCGGGACAGGGGCCAATCAGCCCCAGCATTTT. Its protein product is CASSAGTGANQPQHF.

About this clone: A junction boundary mismatches the germline segment, possibly from a read error. V gene TRBV5-4 combines with J gene TRBJ2-6; tentative D call: TRBD1 (5 bases). The CDR3 loop spans 16 amino acids. Germline CDR1 SGHNT, CDR2 YYREEE (reference sequence). CDR3 region: CASSSGGNTGANGLTF. CDR3 in DNA: TGTGCCAGCAGCTCGGGTGGGAATACTGGGGCCAACGGCCTGACTTTC.

This clone was recorded a few times. V gene TRBV1 combines with J gene TRBJ2-7; TRBD2, as called in the table, went unchecked against the DNA. TRBV1 is marked as a pseudogene. The CDR3 is 17 residues long. DNA for the CDR3: TGCACCAGCAGCCAAGTTCATTGCGGGGGTAGAACCTACGAGCAGTACTTC. Translating it yields CTSSQVHCGGRTYEQYF.

The gene calls are TRBV2 and TRBJ1-5; TRBD1 matches at 8 bases. V dropped 0 bases and J dropped 7; count of bases not matched to a gene: 5. CDR1 SNHLY and CDR2 FYNNEI come from the germline V gene. The CDR3 spans 15 residues. In nucleotides, the CDR3 is TGTGCCAGCAGTGAAGCCCAGGGGGCCCGCCAGCCCCAGCATTTT. Protein sequence: CASSEAQGARQPQHF.

This chain's CDR3 is CASSTPGQRAQETQYF. The CDR3 coding sequence is TGTGCCAGTAGTACCCCGGGACAGAGAGCACAAGAGACCCAGTACTTC. The chain recombines TRBV19 with TRBJ2-5, with 7 bases fitting TRBD1. Germline V gene lookup returns CDR1 LNHDA and CDR2 SQIVND (reference sequence). Trimming cost V 4 bases and J 2 bases; bases outside gene matches: 10. The length of the CDR3 is 16 residues.

This chain joins TRBV6-5 and TRBJ1-6; D ambiguous. Germline V lookup: CDR1 MNHEY, CDR2 SVGAGI. Trimming cost V 4 bases and J 0 bases, with 7 bases left between them. CDR3 length: 15 residues. The CDR3 here is CASSSSSSYNSPLHF. The DNA for the CDR3 is TGTGCCAGCAGTTCATCTAGCTCCTATAATTCACCCCTCCACTTT.

V is TRBV6-6 and J is TRBJ2-2; 11 bases map to TRBD2. CDR3 length: 14 residues. With 7 bases clipped from V and 5 bases from J, the junction kept 3 bases outside the gene matches. Looked up from germline, CDR1 is MNHNY and CDR2 is SVGAGI (reference sequence). The chain's CDR3 is CASIVAGGTGELFF. As DNA, the CDR3 is TGTGCCAGCATTGTAGCGGGGGGGACCGGGGAGCTGTTTTTT.

This chain joins TRBV7-2 and TRBJ1-6; weak D call: TRBD1 (6 bases). Germline V lookup: CDR1 SGHTA, CDR2 FQGNSA. The CDR3 totals 17 residues. V was pared by 1 base and J by 7 bases, with 17 bases between. The CDR3 sequence: CASSLDPSGDRNSPLHF. In nucleotides, the CDR3 is TGTGCCAGCAGCTTAGACCCCTCAGGGGATAGGAATTCACCCCTCCACTTT. Combining the CDR3 with reference TRBV7-2 and TRBJ1-6 gives the whole variable domain GAGVSQSPSNKVTEKGKDVELRCDPISGHTALYWYRQSLGQGLEFLIYFQGNSAPDKSGLPSDRFSAERTGGSVSTLTIQRTQQEDSAVYLCASSLDPSGDRNSPLHFGNGTRLTVT.

This clone was counted a single time. This chain links TRBV4-3 with TRBJ1-2, with 8 nucleotides matching TRBD1. Germline CDR1 is LGHNA and CDR2 is YSLEER. This CDR3 comprises 18 residues. Trimming cost V 2 bases and J 0 bases; bases outside gene matches: 11. The CDR3 sequence is CASSQTHDRGQTNYGYTF. CDR3 bases: TGCGCCAGCAGCCAAACCCACGACAGGGGCCAAACTAACTATGGCTACACCTTC.

This clone appeared once. The chain links TRBV11-2 to TRBJ2-2; D is ambiguous. From germline, CDR1 is SGHAT and CDR2 FQNNGV. This CDR3 is built from 13 residues. Trimming shortened V by 1 base and J by 2 bases, and 2 bases separated the two germline ends. This chain's CDR3 is CASSLVNTGELFF. Written as DNA, the CDR3 is TGTGCCAGCAGCTTAGTAAACACCGGGGAGCTGTTTTTT.

The J gene is TRBJ2-1, the V gene TRBV10-3; 10 bases agree with TRBD2. Germline CDR1 reads ENHRY; CDR2 reads SYGVKD. The CDR3 is made up of 14 amino acids. V trimming: 3 bases; J trimming: 6 bases; junction bases outside the gene matches: 2. CDR3 loop: CAISEAGGTNEQFF. The CDR3 region has the DNA TGTGCCATCAGTGAAGCGGGGGGGACCAATGAGCAGTTCTTC.

The rearrangement joins TRBV27 to TRBJ1-6, with 10 bases lining up with TRBD1. The V gene's germline CDR1 is MNHEY and CDR2 SMNVEV (reference sequence). The CDR3 totals 14 residues. Trimming cost V 4 bases and J 10 bases; bases outside gene matches: 4. The CDR3 DNA reads as TGTGCCAGCAGTTCTTGGACAGGGGGGTCACCCCTCCACTTT. Amino acids: CASSSWTGGSPLHF.